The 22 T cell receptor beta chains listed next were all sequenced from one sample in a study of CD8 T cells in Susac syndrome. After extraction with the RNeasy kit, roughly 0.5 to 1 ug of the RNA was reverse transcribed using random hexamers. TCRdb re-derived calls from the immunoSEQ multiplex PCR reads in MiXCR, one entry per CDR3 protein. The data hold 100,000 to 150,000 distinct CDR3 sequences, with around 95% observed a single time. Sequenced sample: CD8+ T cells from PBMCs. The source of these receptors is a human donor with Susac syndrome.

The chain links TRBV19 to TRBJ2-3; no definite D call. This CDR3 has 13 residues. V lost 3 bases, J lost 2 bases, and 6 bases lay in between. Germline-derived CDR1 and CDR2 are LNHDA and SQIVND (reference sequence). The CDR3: CASSIPDTDTQYF. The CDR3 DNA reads TGTGCCAGTAGTATCCCCGACACAGATACGCAGTATTTT.

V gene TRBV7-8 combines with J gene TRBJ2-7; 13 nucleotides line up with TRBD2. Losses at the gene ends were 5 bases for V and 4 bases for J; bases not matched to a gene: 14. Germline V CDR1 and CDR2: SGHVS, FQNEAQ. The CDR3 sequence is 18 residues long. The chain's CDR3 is CASSPQTSGRTPGYEQYF. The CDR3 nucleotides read TGTGCCAGCAGCCCGCAGACTAGCGGGAGGACCCCGGGGTACGAGCAGTACTTC.

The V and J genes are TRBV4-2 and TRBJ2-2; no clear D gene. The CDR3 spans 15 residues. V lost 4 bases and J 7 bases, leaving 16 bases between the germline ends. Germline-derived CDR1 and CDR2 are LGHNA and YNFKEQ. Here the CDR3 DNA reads TGTGCCAGCAGCCCACCAGAAGTTGAGAACGGGGAGCTGTTTTTT. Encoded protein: CASSPPEVENGELFF.

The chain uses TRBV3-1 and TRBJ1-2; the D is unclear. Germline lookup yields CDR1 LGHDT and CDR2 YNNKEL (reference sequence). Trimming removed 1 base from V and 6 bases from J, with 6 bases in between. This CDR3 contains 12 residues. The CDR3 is CASSQGLDGYTF. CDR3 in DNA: TGTGCCAGCAGCCAAGGGCTTGATGGCTACACCTTC.

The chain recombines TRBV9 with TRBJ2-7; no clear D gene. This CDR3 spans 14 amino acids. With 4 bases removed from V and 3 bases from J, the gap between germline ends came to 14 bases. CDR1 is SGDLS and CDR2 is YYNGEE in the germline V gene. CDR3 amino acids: CASSPRVVDYEQYF. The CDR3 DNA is TGTGCCAGCAGCCCACGGGTGGTCGACTACGAGCAGTACTTC.

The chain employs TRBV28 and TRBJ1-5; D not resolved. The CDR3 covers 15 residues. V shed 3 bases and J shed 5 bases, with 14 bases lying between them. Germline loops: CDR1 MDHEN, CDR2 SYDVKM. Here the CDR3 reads CASSFEEHWDQPQHF. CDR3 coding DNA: TGTGCCAGCAGTTTCGAGGAGCACTGGGATCAGCCCCAGCATTTT.

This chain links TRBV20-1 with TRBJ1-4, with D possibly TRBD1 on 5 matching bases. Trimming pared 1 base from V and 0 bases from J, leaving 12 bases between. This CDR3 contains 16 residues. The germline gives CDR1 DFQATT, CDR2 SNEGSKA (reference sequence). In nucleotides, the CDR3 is TGCAGTGCTAGAGTTGGACACATAACAACTAATGAAAAACTGTTTTTT. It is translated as CSARVGHITTNEKLFF.

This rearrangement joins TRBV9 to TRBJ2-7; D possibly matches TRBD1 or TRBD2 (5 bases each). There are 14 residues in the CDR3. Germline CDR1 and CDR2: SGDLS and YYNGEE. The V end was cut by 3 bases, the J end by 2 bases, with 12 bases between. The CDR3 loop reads CASSDRDGTYEQYF. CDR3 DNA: TGTGCCAGCAGCGATCGGGACGGAACCTACGAGCAGTACTTC.

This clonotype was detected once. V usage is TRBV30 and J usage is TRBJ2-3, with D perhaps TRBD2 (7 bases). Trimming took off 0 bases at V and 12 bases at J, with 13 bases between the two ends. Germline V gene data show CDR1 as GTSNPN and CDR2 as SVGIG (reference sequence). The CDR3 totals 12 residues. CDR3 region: CAWSVRGGAQYF. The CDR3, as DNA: TGTGCCTGGAGTGTTCGAGGGGGGGCTCAGTATTTT.

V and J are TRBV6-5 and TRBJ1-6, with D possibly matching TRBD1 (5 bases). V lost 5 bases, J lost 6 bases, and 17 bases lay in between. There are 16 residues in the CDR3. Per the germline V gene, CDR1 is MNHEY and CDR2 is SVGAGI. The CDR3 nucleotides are TGTGCCAGCAGTCACATGTTAGGGGAAGGTAATTCACCCCTCCACTTT. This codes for CASSHMLGEGNSPLHF.

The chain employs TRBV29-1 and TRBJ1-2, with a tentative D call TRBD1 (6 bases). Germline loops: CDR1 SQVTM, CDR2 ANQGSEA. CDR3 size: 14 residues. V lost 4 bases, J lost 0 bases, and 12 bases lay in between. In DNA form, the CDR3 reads TGCAGCGTTGTTTTAGGACAGACTAACTATGGCTACACCTTC. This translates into CSVVLGQTNYGYTF.

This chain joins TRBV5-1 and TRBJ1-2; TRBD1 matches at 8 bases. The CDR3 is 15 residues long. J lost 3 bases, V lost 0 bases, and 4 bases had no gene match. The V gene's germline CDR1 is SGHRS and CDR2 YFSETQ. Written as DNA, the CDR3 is TGCGCCAGCAGCTTGGACGACAGGGGAGACTATGGCTACACCTTC. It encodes CASSLDDRGDYGYTF.

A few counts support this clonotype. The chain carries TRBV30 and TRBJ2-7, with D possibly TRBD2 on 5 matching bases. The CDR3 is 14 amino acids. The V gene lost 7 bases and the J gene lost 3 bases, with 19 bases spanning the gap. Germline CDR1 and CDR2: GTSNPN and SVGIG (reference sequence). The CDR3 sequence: CALIPMGSSYEQYF. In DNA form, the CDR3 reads TGTGCCTTGATACCGATGGGGAGTAGCTACGAGCAGTACTTC.

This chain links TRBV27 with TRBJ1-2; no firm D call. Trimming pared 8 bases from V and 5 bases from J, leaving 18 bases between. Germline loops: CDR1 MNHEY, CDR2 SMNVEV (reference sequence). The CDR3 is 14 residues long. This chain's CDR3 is CASALNPSGYGYTF. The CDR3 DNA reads TGTGCCAGCGCTCTTAACCCATCCGGGTATGGCTACACCTTC.

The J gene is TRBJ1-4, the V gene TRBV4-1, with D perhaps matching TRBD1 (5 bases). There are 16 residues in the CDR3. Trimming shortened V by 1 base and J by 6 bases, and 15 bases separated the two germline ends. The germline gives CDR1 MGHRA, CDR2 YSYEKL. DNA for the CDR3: TGCGCCAGCAGCCAAGTCCTCTCAGGGAGCCATGAAAAACTGTTTTTT. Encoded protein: CASSQVLSGSHEKLFF.

CDR3 in DNA: TGCGCCAGCAGCCAAGTTTATGGGACAGCACGGAACGAGCAGTACTTC. Translation: CASSQVYGTARNEQYF. This chain uses TRBV4-1 with TRBJ2-7, with 7 bases fitting TRBD1. This CDR3 comprises 16 residues. J lost 5 bases, V lost 1 base, and 11 bases had no gene match. Germline V gives CDR1 MGHRA, CDR2 YSYEKL.

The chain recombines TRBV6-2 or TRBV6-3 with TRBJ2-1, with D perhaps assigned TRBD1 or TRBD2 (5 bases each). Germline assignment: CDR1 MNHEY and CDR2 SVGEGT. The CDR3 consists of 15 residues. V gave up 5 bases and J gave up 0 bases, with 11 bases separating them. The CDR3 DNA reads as TGTGCCAGCAGTCCTGGGACCGTCTCCTACAATGAGCAGTTCTTC. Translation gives CASSPGTVSYNEQFF.

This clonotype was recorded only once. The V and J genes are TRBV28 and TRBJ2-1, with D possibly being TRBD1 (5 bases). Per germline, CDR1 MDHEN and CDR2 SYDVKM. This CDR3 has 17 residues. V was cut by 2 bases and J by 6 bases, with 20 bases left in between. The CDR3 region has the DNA TGTGCCAGCAGTTTAGGGGTGGGGCAGGGTCCGCGCAATGAGCAGTTCTTC. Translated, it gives CASSLGVGQGPRNEQFF.

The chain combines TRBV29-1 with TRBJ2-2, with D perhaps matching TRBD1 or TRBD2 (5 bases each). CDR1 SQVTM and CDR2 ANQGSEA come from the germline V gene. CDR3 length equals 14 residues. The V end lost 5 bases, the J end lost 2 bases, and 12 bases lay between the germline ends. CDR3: CSVFRDVNTGELFF. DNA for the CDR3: TGCAGCGTTTTCCGGGACGTAAACACCGGGGAGCTGTTTTTT.

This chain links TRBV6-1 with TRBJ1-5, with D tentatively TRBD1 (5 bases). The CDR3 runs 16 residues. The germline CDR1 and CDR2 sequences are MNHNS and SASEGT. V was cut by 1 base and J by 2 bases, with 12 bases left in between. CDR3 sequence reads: CASSEGPGDGNQPQHF. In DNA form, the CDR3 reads TGTGCCAGCAGTGAAGGTCCGGGGGACGGCAATCAGCCCCAGCATTTT.

CDR3 loop: CSAWWGVYEQYF. DNA of the CDR3: TGCAGCGCCTGGTGGGGAGTCTACGAGCAGTACTTC. The chain carries TRBV29-1 and TRBJ2-7; D perhaps matches TRBD2 (5 bases). CDR1 is SQVTM, CDR2 ANQGSEA, per germline. The germline V and J ends were trimmed by 7 bases and 3 bases, with 13 bases remaining between them. The CDR3 length is 12 residues.

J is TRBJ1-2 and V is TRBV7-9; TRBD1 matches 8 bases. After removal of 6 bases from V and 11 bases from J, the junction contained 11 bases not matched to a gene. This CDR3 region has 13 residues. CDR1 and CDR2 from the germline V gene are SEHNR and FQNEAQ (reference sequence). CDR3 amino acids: CASSFGTGLGYTF. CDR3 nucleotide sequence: TGTGCCAGCAGTTTCGGGACAGGCCTTGGGTACACCTTC.